This TCR beta chain was identified during a study of cytomegalovirus exposure and HLA in healthy donors. The PCR was carried out with 60 Vbeta primers and 13 Jbeta primers. The assay was immunoSEQ multiplex PCR, and TCRdb's table has in-frame clones only and misses some. The data contain some 150,000 clones, 79% of them seen just once; the ten biggest clones take up 2% to 2.5%. Notes on this clone: The junction does not match germline at one end; this may be a read error.

Per the germline V gene, CDR1 is SGHVS and CDR2 is FQNEAQ. The CDR3 is 16 residues long. The rearrangement uses TRBV7-8 and TRBJ2-5, with 7 bases identical to TRBD2. This sequence originates from a man aged 40-49 years in good health and CMV-seronegative. Sequenced input: PBMCs. The CDR3 DNA reads as TGTGCCAGCACCTTATCCGGGACTACCAACCAAGAGACCCAGTACTTC. Amino acid sequence: CASTLSGTTNQETQYF.